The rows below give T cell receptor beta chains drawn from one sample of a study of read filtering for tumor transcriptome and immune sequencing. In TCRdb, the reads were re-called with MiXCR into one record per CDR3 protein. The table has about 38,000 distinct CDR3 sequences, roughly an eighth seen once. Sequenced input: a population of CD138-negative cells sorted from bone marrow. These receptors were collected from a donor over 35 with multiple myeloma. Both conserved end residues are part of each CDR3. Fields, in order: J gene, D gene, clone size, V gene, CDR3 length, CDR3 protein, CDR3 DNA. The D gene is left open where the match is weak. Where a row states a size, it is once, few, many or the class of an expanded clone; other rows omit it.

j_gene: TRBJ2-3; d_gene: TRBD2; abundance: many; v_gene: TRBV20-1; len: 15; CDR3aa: CSAMGTSGIGDTQYF; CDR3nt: TGCAGTGCTATGGGGACTAGCGGAATAGGAGATACGCAGTATTTT
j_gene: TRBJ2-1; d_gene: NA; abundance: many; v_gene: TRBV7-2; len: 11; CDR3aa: CASSLDYEQFF; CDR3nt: TGTGCCAGCAGCTTAGACTATGAGCAGTTCTTC
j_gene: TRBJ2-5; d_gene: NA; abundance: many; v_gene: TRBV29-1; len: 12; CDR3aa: CSVRQGQETQYF; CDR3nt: TGCAGCGTACGGCAGGGGCAAGAGACCCAGTACTTC
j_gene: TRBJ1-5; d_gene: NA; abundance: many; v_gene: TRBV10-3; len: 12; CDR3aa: CAIAQVNQPQHF; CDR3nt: TGTGCCATCGCACAGGTCAATCAGCCCCAGCATTTT
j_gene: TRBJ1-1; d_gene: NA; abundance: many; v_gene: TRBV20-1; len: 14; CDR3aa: CSARDKFYTSEAFF; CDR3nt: TGCAGTGCTAGAGATAAGTTCTATACCTCTGAAGCTTTCTTT
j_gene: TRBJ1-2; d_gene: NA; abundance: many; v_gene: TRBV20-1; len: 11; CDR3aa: CSARFSYGYTF; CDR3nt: TGCAGTGCTAGGTTCTCCTATGGCTACACCTTC
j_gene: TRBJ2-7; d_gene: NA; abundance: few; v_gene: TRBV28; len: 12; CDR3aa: CASYAAGSEQYF; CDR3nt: TGTGCCAGTTACGCCGCAGGGAGCGAGCAGTACTTC
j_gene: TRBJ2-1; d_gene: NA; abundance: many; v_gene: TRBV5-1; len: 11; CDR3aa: CASSLEASQFF; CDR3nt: TGCGCCAGCAGCTTGGAGGCTAGTCAGTTCTTC
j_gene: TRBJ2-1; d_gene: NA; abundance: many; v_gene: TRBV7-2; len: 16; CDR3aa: CASSSKIGRLGNEQFF; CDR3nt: TGTGCCAGCAGCTCAAAAATCGGACGCCTGGGCAATGAGCAGTTCTTC
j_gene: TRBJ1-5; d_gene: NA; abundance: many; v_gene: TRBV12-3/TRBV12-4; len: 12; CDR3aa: CASSPPVGLQHF; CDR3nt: TGTGCCAGCAGTCCCCCTGTGGGACTCCAGCATTTT
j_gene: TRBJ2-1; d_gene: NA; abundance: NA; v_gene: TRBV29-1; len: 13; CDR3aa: CSVDRGRADEQFF; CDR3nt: TGCAGCGTTGACAGGGGGAGGGCCGATGAGCAGTTTTTC
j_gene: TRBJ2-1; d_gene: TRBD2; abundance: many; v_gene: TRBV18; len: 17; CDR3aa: CASSPPNQAGVYNEQFF; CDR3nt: TGTGCCAGCTCACCACCCAATCAAGCGGGAGTCTACAATGAGCAGTTCTTC
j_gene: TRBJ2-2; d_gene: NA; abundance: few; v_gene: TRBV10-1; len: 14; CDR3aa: CASSEEGRTGELFF; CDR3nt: TGCGCCAGCAGTGAAGAGGGGCGGACCGGGGAGCTGTTTTTT
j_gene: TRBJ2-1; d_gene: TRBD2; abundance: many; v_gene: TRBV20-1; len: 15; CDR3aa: CSASDSGGSYNEQFF; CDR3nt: TGCAGTGCTAGCGATAGCGGGGGGTCCTACAATGAGCAGTTCTTC
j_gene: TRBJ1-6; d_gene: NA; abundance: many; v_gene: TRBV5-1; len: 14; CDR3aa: CASSLDGLTAPLHF; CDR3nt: TGCGCCAGCAGCTTGGACGGATTAACGGCACCCCTCCACTTT
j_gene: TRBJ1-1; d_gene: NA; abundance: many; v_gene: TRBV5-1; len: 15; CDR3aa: CASSLGGYMNTEAFF; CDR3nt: TGCGCCAGCAGCTTGGGGGGCTACATGAACACTGAAGCTTTCTTT
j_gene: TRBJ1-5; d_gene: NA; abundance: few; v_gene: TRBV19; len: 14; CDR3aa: CASSLTGSNQPQHF; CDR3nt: TGTGCCAGTAGTCTGACAGGTAGCAATCAGCCCCAGCATTTT
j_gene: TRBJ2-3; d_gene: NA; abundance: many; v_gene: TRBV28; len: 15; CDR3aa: CASSFPGGGTDTQYF; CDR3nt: TGTGCCAGCAGTTTCCCCGGCGGGGGCACAGATACGCAGTATTTT
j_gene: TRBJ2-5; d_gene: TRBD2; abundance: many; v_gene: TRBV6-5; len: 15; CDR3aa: CASKGLAGPGETQYF; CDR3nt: TGTGCCAGCAAGGGACTAGCGGGACCCGGGGAGACCCAGTACTTC
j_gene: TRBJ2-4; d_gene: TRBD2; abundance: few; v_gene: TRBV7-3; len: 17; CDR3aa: CASSLTPTSGTKNIQYF; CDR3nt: TGTGCCAGCAGCTTAACCCCGACTAGCGGAACCAAAAACATTCAGTACTTC
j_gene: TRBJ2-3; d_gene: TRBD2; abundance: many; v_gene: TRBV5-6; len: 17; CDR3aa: CASSASGSGRDTDTQYF; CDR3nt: TGTGCCAGCAGCGCCTCCGGGAGCGGGAGGGACACAGATACGCAGTATTTT
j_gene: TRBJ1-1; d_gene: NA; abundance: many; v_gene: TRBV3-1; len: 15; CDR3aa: CASSQGEGRNTEAFF; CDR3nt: TGTGCCAGCAGCCAAGGGGAGGGGCGGAACACTGAAGCTTTCTTT
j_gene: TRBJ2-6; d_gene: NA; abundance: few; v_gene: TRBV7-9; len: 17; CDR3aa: CASSSPGPGSGANVLTF; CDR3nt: TGTGCCAGCAGTTCACCGGGACCGGGCTCTGGGGCCAACGTCCTGACTTTC
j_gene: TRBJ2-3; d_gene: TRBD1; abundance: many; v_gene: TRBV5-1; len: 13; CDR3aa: CASGQGTSGTQYF; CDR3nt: TGCGCCAGCGGACAGGGTACCTCAGGGACGCAGTATTTT
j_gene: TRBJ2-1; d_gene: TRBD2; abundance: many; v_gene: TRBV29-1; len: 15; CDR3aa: CSVSTLAASYNEQFF; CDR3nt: TGCAGCGTCTCAACACTAGCGGCGTCCTACAATGAGCAGTTCTTC
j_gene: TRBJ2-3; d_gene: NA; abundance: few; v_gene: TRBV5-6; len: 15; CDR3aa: CASSDSAESTDTQYF; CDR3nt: TGTGCCAGCAGCGACTCGGCAGAAAGCACAGATACGCAGTATTTT